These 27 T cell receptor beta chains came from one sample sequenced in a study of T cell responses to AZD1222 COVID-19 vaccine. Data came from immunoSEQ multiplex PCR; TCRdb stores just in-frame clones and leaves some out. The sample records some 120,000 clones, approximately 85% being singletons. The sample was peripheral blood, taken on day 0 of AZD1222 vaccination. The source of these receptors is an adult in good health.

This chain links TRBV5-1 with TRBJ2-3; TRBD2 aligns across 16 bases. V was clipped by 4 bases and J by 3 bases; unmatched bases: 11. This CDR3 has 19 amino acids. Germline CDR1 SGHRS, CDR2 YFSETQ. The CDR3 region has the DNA TGCGCCAGCAGCACGAAACCCGGGACTAGCGGGGGGGTAACAGATACGCAGTATTTT. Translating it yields CASSTKPGTSGGVTDTQYF. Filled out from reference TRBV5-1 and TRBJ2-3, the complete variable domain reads KAGVTQTPRYLIKTRGQQVTLSCSPISGHRSVSWYQQTPGQGLQFLFEYFSETQRNKGNFPGRFSGRQFSNSRSEMNVSTLELGDSALYLCASSTKPGTSGGVTDTQYFGPGTRLTVL.

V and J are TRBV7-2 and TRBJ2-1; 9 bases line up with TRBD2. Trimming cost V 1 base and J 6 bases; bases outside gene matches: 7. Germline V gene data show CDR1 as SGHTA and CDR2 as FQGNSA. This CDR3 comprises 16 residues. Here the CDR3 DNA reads TGTGCCAGCAGCTTAGGAGTAGCGGGAGCCCTCAATGAGCAGTTCTTC. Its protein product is CASSLGVAGALNEQFF. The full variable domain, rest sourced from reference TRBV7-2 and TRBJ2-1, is GAGVSQSPSNKVTEKGKDVELRCDPISGHTALYWYRQSLGQGLEFLIYFQGNSAPDKSGLPSDRFSAERTGGSVSTLTIQRTQQEDSAVYLCASSLGVAGALNEQFFGPGTRLTVL.

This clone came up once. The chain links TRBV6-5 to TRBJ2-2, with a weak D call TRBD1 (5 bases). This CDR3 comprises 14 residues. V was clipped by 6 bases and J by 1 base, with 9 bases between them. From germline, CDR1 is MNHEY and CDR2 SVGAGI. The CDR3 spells CASRNTGNTGELFF. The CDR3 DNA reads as TGTGCCAGCAGGAATACAGGGAACACCGGGGAGCTGTTTTTT.

The CDR3 loop is CASSVEPGASSTDTQYF. In DNA form, the CDR3 reads TGTGCCAGCAGCGTAGAGCCGGGGGCCTCTAGCACAGATACGCAGTATTTT. The V gene is TRBV9, the J gene TRBJ2-3; D is tentatively TRBD1 or TRBD2 (6 bases each). The germline V gene encodes CDR1 SGDLS and CDR2 YYNGEE. Trimming took 0 bases from V and 0 from J, leaving 14 bases between them. CDR3 length: 17 amino acids.

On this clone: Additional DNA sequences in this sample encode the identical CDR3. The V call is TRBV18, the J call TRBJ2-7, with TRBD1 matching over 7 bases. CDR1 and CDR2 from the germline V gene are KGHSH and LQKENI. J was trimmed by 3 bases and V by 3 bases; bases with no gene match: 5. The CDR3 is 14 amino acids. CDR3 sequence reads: CASSPPGQNYEQYF. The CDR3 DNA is TGTGCCAGCTCACCCCCGGGACAGAACTACGAGCAGTACTTC.

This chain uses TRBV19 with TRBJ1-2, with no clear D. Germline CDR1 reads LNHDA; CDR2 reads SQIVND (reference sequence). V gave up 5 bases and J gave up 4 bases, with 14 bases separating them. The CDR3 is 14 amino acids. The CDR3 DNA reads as TGTGCCAGTAGTGGGTCGGGATATGGCTATGGCTACACCTTC. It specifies CASSGSGYGYGYTF.

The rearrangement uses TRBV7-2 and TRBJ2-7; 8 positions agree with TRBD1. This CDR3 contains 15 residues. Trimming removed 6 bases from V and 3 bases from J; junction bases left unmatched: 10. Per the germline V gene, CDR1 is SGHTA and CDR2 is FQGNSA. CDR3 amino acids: CASRKGQVTNYEQYF. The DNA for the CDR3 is TGTGCCAGCAGAAAGGGACAGGTGACTAACTACGAGCAGTACTTC. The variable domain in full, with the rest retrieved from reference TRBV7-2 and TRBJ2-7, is GAGVSQSPSNKVTEKGKDVELRCDPISGHTALYWYRQSLGQGLEFLIYFQGNSAPDKSGLPSDRFSAERTGGSVSTLTIQRTQQEDSAVYLCASRKGQVTNYEQYFGPGTRLTVT.

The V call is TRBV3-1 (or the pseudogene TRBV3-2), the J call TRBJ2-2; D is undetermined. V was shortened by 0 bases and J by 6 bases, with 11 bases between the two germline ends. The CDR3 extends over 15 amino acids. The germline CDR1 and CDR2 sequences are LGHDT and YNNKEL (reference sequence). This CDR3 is CASSQDWASSGELFF. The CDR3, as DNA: TGTGCCAGCAGCCAAGACTGGGCTAGTTCCGGGGAGCTGTTTTTT.

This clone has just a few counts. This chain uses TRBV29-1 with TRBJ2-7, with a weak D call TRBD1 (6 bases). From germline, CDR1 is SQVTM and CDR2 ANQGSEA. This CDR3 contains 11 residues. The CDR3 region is CRDLTGYEQYF. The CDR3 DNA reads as TGCAGGGACCTGACAGGCTACGAGCAGTACTTC.

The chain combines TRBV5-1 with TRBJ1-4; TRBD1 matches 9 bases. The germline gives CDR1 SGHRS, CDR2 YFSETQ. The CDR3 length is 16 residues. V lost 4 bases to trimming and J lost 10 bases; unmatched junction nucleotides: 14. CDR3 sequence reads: CASSEMDRGSFGKLFF. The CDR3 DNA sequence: TGCGCCAGCAGCGAGATGGACAGGGGATCCTTTGGAAAACTGTTTTTT. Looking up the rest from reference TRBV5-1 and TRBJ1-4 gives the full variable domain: KAGVTQTPRYLIKTRGQQVTLSCSPISGHRSVSWYQQTPGQGLQFLFEYFSETQRNKGNFPGRFSGRQFSNSRSEMNVSTLELGDSALYLCASSEMDRGSFGKLFFGSGTQLSVL.

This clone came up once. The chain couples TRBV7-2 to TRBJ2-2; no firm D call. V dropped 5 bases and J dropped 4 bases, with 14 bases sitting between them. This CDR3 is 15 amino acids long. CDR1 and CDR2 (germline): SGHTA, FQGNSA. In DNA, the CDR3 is TGTGCCAGCAGCGCCCGCTTCGACCTCACCGGGGAGCTGTTTTTT. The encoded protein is CASSARFDLTGELFF.

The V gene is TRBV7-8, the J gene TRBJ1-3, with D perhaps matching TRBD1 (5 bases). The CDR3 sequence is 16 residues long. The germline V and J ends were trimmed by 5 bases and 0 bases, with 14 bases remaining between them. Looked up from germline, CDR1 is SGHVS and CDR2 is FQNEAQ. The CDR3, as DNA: TGTGCCAGCAGCGTTCAGGGACGGCGCTCTGGAAACACCATATATTTT. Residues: CASSVQGRRSGNTIYF.

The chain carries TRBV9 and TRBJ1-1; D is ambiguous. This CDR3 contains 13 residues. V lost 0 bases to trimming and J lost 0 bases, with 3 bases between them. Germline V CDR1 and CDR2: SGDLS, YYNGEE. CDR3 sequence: CASSVAVNTEAFF. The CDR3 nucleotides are TGTGCCAGCAGCGTAGCGGTGAACACTGAAGCTTTCTTT.

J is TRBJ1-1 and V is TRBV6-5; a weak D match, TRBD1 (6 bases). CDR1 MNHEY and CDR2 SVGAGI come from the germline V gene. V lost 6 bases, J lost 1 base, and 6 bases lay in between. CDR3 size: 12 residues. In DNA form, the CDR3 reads TGTGCCAGCAGACAGGGGAACACTGAAGCTTTCTTT. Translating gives CASRQGNTEAFF.

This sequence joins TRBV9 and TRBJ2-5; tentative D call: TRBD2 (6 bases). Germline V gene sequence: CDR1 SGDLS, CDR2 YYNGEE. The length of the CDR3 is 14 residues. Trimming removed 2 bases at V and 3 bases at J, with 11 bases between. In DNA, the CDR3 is TGTGCCAGCAGCGTCCGGGACTCTGAAGAGACCCAGTACTTC. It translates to CASSVRDSEETQYF. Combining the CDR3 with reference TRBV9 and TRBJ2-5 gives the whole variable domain DSGVTQTPKHLITATGQRVTLRCSPRSGDLSVYWYQQSLDQGLQFLIQYYNGEERAKGNILERFSAQQFPDLHSELNLSSLELGDSALYFCASSVRDSEETQYFGPGTRLLVL.

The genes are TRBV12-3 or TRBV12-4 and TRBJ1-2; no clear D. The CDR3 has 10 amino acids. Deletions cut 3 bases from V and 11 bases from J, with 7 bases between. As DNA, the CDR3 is TGTGCCAGCAGTTTGAGTCTGTACACCTTC. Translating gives CASSLSLYTF.

The CDR3 reads CASSRTGNTEAFF. The CDR3 DNA follows: TGCGCCAGCAGCCGCACGGGGAACACTGAAGCTTTCTTT. The chain joins TRBV5-1 to TRBJ1-1; D is unresolved. The CDR3 extends over 13 amino acids. In germline, CDR1 is SGHRS, CDR2 YFSETQ. V was cut by 4 bases and J by 1 base, with 8 bases left in between.

CDR3 DNA: TGTGCCAGCAGCAAACTTCAGGGGGAAAATGAAAAACTGTTTTTT. It yields the protein CASSKLQGENEKLFF. This sequence joins TRBV3-1 (or the pseudogene TRBV3-2) and TRBJ1-4; TRBD1 aligns across 7 bases. The CDR3 sequence is 15 residues long. Trimming took 5 bases from V and 5 from J; bases not matched to a gene: 8. Looked up from germline, CDR1 is LGHDT and CDR2 is YNNKEL (reference sequence).

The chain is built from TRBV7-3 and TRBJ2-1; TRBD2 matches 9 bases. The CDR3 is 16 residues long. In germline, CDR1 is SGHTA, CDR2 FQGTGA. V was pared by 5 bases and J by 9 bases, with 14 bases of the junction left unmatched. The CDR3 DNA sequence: TGTGCCAGCAGCCGGCTGCATAGCGGGGGCCCAAGTGAGCAGTTCTTC. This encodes CASSRLHSGGPSEQFF.

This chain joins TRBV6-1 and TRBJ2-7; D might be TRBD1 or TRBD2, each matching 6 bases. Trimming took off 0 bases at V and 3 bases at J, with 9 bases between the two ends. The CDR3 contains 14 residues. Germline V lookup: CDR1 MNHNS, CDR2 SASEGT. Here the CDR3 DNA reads TGTGCCAGCAGTGAAGCAGGGGGGTTCTACGAGCAGTACTTC. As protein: CASSEAGGFYEQYF.

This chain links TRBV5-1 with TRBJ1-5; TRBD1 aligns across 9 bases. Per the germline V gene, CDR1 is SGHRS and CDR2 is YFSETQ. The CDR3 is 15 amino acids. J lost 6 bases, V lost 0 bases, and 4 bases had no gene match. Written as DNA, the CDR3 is TGCGCCAGCAGCTTGGAGACAGGGGGGAGTCAGCCCCAGCATTTT. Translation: CASSLETGGSQPQHF.

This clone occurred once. The DNA of the CDR3 is TGCGCCAGCAGCGCTCAGGACAGCCCGACCCCCTATGGCTACACCTTC. This encodes CASSAQDSPTPYGYTF. This chain connects TRBV5-1 to TRBJ1-2; TRBD1 is a possible D gene (6 bases). Trimming removed 4 bases from V and 4 bases from J, with 20 bases in between. The germline V gene encodes CDR1 SGHRS and CDR2 YFSETQ. The CDR3 is 16 residues long.

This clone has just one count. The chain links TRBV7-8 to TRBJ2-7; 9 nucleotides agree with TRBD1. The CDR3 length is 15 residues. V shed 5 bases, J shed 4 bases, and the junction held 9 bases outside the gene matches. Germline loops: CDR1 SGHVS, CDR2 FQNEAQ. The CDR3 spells CASSLTQGARYEQYF. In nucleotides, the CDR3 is TGTGCCAGCAGCCTGACACAGGGGGCGCGGTACGAGCAGTACTTC.

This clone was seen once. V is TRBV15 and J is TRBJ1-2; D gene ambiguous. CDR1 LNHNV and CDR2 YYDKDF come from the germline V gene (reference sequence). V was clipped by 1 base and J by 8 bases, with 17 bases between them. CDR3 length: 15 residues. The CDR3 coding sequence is TGTGCCACCAGCAGAGTAACTACAGAGGCGGGGGGCTACACCTTC. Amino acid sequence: CATSRVTTEAGGYTF.

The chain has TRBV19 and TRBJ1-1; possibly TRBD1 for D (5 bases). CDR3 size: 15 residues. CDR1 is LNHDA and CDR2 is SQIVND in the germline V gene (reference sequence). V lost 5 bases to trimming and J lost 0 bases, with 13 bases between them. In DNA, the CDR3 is TGTGCCAGTAGTGCTCGACAGCTTATGAACACTGAAGCTTTCTTT. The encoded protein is CASSARQLMNTEAFF.

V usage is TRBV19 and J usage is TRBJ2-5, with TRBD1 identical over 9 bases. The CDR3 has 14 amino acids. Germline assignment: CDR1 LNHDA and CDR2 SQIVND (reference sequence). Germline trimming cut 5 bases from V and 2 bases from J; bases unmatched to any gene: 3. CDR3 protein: CASSWDRAQETQYF. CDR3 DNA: TGTGCCAGTAGTTGGGACAGGGCGCAAGAGACCCAGTACTTC.

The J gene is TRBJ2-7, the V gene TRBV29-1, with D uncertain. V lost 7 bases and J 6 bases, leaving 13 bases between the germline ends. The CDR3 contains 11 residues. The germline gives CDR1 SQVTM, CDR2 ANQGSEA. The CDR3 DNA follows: TGCAGCGGGAGACAAGGGTTCGAGCAGTACTTC. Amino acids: CSGRQGFEQYF.